These T cell receptor beta chains were read from a single sample in a study of cytomegalovirus exposure and HLA in healthy donors. TCRdb keeps only in-frame clones here, not all; method: immunoSEQ multiplex PCR. The sample has 100,000 to 120,000 clones, over 60% seen once. Sequenced material: PBMCs. Receptors were obtained from a woman aged 25 to 39 in good health and CMV-seronegative. Both conserved end residues are trimmed from each CDR3. The order of the fields is V gene, J gene, CDR3 protein.

>TRBV6-1|TRBJ2-1
ASSGLYEQF
>TRBV7-6|TRBJ2-2
ASSLARTTGRSTGELF
>TRBV4-3|TRBJ1-3
ASSQVRADSGNTIY
>TRBV7-2|TRBJ2-1
ASSLGAGKDNEQF
>TRBV7-9|TRBJ2-7
ASSLAVASYEQY
>TRBV27|TRBJ2-1
ASSQTPGNEQF
>TRBV5-4|TRBJ2-5
ASSLGVASQETQY
>TRBV4-3|TRBJ1-5
ASSQERTAQPQH
>TRBV6-5|TRBJ2-7
ASSYSIGTSYYGQY
>TRBV4-3|TRBJ1-2
ASSQEGTGGFGYT
>TRBV30|TRBJ2-3
AWSDLPGGDTQY
>TRBV27|TRBJ2-7
ASTERGSYEQY
>TRBV7-9|TRBJ1-6
ASSLLVTGDNSPLH
>TRBV13|TRBJ2-3
ASRILGDYTDTQY
>TRBV5-1|TRBJ2-5
ASSLGEGTQY
>TRBV6-1|TRBJ2-1
ASSEEEGPPYNEQF